The clone carrying this T cell receptor (beta chain) was seen at least ten times. Its target is not known. At one end the junction does not follow the germline gene, possibly because of a read error. Stated time point: pre-sensitization, week 0. This sample's treatment: therapeutic diphenylcyclopropenone sensitization with weekly scalp DPC. Every patch test was put on after a blood sample was taken. This entry is derived from a study of human T cells and chemical hapten exposure. Study context: All patients underwent weekly scalp dosing with diphenylcyclopropenone for the full approximately 25-week study. Whole-study findings and limits: No shift was seen in TCRs above 1 in 1000 frequency with DPC sensitization.

TCRdb passed the RACE reads through MiXCR, listing each CDR3 protein once. The sample records about 270,000 distinct CDR3 sequences, approximately 8% being singletons. This CDR3 is 13 amino acids long. Germline CDR1 reads DFQATT; CDR2 reads SNEGSKA (reference sequence). This clonotype was sampled from a man between 18 and 29 years old with alopecia areata. Some clones in this sample may be carry-over from other donors' samples. This sample comprised whole blood, obtained in connection with sensitization to the hapten diphenylcyclopropenone (DPC). The chain links TRBV20-1 to TRBJ1-2; tentatively, D is TRBD1 (5 bases). CDR3 bases: TGCAGTGCTGGAGACAGTACTAACTATGGCTACACCTTC. This translates into CSAGDSTNYGYTF.